These 30 T cell receptor beta chains originate from one sample sequenced in a study of blood T cell repertoires in COVID-19. Assay used: immunoSEQ multiplex PCR; TCRdb lists only in-frame clones, some missing. The sample has roughly 200,000 clones; about 93% are singletons. Sequenced input: peripheral blood. Receptor source: a man aged 25 to 45 with COVID-19, enrolled during active disease.

This sequence joins TRBV27 and TRBJ2-3, with TRBD2 matching 9 bases. Germline V lookup: CDR1 MNHEY, CDR2 SMNVEV (reference sequence). CDR3 size: 16 residues. The trim removed 0 bases at V and 5 bases at J, leaving 6 bases unmatched. The CDR3 here is CASSLSRGGAGDTQYF. Here the CDR3 DNA reads TGTGCCAGCAGTTTATCGCGCGGGGGGGCGGGAGATACGCAGTATTTT.

V is TRBV2 and J is TRBJ2-5; D is possibly TRBD2 (6 bases). V lost 7 bases and J lost 5, with 20 bases in between. Per germline, CDR1 SNHLY and CDR2 FYNNEI. CDR3 size: 15 residues. CDR3 bases: TGTGCCAGCACAGGAGGGAAGACCTACCTCGAGACCCAGTACTTC. It encodes CASTGGKTYLETQYF.

The CDR3 DNA is TGTGCCAGCAGTTACCGGGGGGTCACAGATACGCAGTATTTT. Translated, it gives CASSYRGVTDTQYF. The V call is TRBV6-5, the J call TRBJ2-3, with 7 bases fitting TRBD2. The V gene end was trimmed by 2 bases and the J gene end by 2 bases; junction bases not matched to a gene: 1. CDR1 and CDR2 from the germline V gene are MNHEY and SVGAGI. This CDR3 has 14 amino acids.

The rearrangement links TRBV6-5 to TRBJ1-2, with 11 positions matching TRBD1. CDR1 and CDR2 from the germline V gene are MNHEY and SVGAGI. The V gene end was trimmed by 6 bases and the J gene end by 7 bases; junction bases not matched to a gene: 7. This CDR3 contains 14 residues. The CDR3, as DNA: TGTGCCAGCAGCGACGGACAGGGGGCATCTGGCTACACCTTC. It specifies CASSDGQGASGYTF.

V gene TRBV5-1 combines with J gene TRBJ2-7; a possible D gene is TRBD2 (6 bases). Per the germline V gene, CDR1 is SGHRS and CDR2 is YFSETQ. Between the trimmed V and J ends, which lost 3 bases and 3 bases, there was a span of 13 bases. The CDR3 runs to 14 residues. CDR3 in DNA: TGCGCCAGCAGCTCTAGCGCGGGGTTCTACGAGCAGTACTTC. As protein: CASSSSAGFYEQYF. The whole variable domain, filled in from reference TRBV5-1 and TRBJ2-7, reads KAGVTQTPRYLIKTRGQQVTLSCSPISGHRSVSWYQQTPGQGLQFLFEYFSETQRNKGNFPGRFSGRQFSNSRSEMNVSTLELGDSALYLCASSSSAGFYEQYFGPGTRLTVT.

The chain recombines TRBV25-1 with TRBJ1-3; unclear D gene. Germline V gives CDR1 MGHDK, CDR2 SYGVNS. The V end was cut by 3 bases, the J end by 4 bases, with 13 bases between. This CDR3 has 15 residues. CDR3 in amino acids: CASSDSVGAGNTIYF. CDR3 bases: TGTGCCAGCAGTGACTCCGTGGGAGCCGGAAACACCATATATTTT.

This chain uses TRBV6-4 with TRBJ1-1; D not resolved. The V gene's germline CDR1 is MRHNA and CDR2 SNTAGT. Deletions cut 6 bases from V and 0 bases from J, with 11 bases between. This CDR3 region has 14 residues. The CDR3, as DNA: TGTGCCAGCAGGGCCGCACACCTGAACACTGAAGCTTTCTTT. This encodes CASRAAHLNTEAFF.

The rearrangement joins TRBV6-6 to TRBJ2-7, with 11 bases that match TRBD1. This CDR3 comprises 14 residues. The trim removed 6 bases at V and 3 bases at J, leaving 4 bases unmatched. The germline V gene encodes CDR1 MNHNY and CDR2 SVGAGI (reference sequence). CDR3 protein: CASRAGTGGYEQYF. The CDR3 nucleotides read TGTGCCAGCAGGGCCGGGACAGGGGGCTACGAGCAGTACTTC.

V is TRBV5-1 and J is TRBJ2-2; 10 bases align to TRBD1. V lost 2 bases, J lost 6 bases, and 4 bases stayed unmatched. There are 15 residues in the CDR3. CDR1 is SGHRS, CDR2 YFSETQ, per germline. Written as DNA, the CDR3 is TGCGCCAGCAGCTTCCGGGACAGGGGATCCGGGGAGCTGTTTTTT. It translates to CASSFRDRGSGELFF.

This sequence joins TRBV3-1 (or the pseudogene TRBV3-2) and TRBJ1-1; 11 bases agree with TRBD1. CDR1 is LGHDT, CDR2 YNNKEL, per germline (reference sequence). V shed 4 bases and J 11 bases; nucleotides not matched to a gene: 6. The CDR3 spans 13 residues. The CDR3 DNA is TGTGCCAGCAGCCCAACAGGACAGGGGGCGGCTTTCTTT. Amino acid sequence: CASSPTGQGAAFF.

The CDR3 is CASIPGHLTGELFF. The CDR3 nucleotides are TGTGCCAGCATCCCGGGACACCTCACCGGGGAGCTGTTTTTT. The chain is built from TRBV7-2 and TRBJ2-2; maybe TRBD1 (6 bases). Germline CDR1 and CDR2: SGHTA and FQGNSA. V dropped 7 bases and J dropped 4 bases, with 13 bases sitting between them. The CDR3 has 14 amino acids.

The chain carries TRBV5-1 and TRBJ2-5; 7 bases map to TRBD1. Trimming took 4 bases from V and 0 from J; bases not matched to a gene: 6. From germline, CDR1 is SGHRS and CDR2 YFSETQ. The CDR3 has 15 residues. The DNA for the CDR3 is TGCGCCAGCAGCCAGGGGGTTGGGGACCAAGAGACCCAGTACTTC. Translated: CASSQGVGDQETQYF.

This clone was found once. V usage is TRBV5-1 and J usage is TRBJ2-3, with TRBD2 matching 14 bases. Germline values: CDR1 SGHRS, CDR2 YFSETQ. The V and J ends lost 4 bases and 8 bases, in that order; junction bases with no gene match: 9. The CDR3 length is 16 residues. The CDR3 loop is CASSIPTSGGEATQYF. The CDR3 coding sequence is TGCGCCAGCAGCATACCGACTAGCGGGGGGGAGGCTACGCAGTATTTT.

The chain has TRBV5-1 and TRBJ2-1, with TRBD1 matching 7 bases. The CDR3 sequence is 14 residues long. With 3 bases clipped from V and 8 bases from J, the junction kept 8 bases outside the gene matches. Germline V gives CDR1 SGHRS, CDR2 YFSETQ. CDR3 in DNA: TGCGCCAGCAGCTCAGTACAGGGGTTGGATGAGCAGTTCTTC. Translation: CASSSVQGLDEQFF. Variable domain in full (rest from reference TRBV5-1 and TRBJ2-1): KAGVTQTPRYLIKTRGQQVTLSCSPISGHRSVSWYQQTPGQGLQFLFEYFSETQRNKGNFPGRFSGRQFSNSRSEMNVSTLELGDSALYLCASSSVQGLDEQFFGPGTRLTVL.

V and J are TRBV10-3 and TRBJ2-7; D is possibly TRBD1 (5 bases). The CDR3 runs 13 residues. Between the trimmed V and J ends, which lost 2 bases and 10 bases, there was a span of 15 bases. CDR1 is ENHRY and CDR2 is SYGVKD in the germline V gene. CDR3 sequence: CAISEDGHPKQYF. CDR3 DNA sequence: TGTGCCATCAGTGAGGACGGACACCCAAAACAGTACTTC.

This rearrangement joins TRBV6-5 to TRBJ1-5, with D possibly matching TRBD1 (5 bases). Per the germline V gene, CDR1 is MNHEY and CDR2 is SVGAGI. The CDR3 is 11 residues long. The CDR3 loop is CVTGTNQPQHF. The CDR3 nucleotides read TGTGTCACAGGTACCAATCAGCCCCAGCATTTT.

The rearrangement links TRBV12-5 to TRBJ2-5, with 7 bases that match TRBD1. The CDR3 spans 14 residues. The ends lost 4 bases at V and 2 bases at J; junction bases unmatched: 4. Germline values: CDR1 LGHNT, CDR2 FRNRAP. CDR3 nucleotide sequence: TGTGCTAGTGGTTCCCAGACAGGGCAAGAGACCCAGTACTTC. Translation: CASGSQTGQETQYF.

The gene calls are TRBV6-5 and TRBJ1-4, with TRBD1 as a possible D gene (6 bases). The length of the CDR3 is 15 residues. Trimming took off 7 bases at V and 3 bases at J, with 15 bases between the two ends. Germline-derived CDR1 and CDR2 are MNHEY and SVGAGI. Here the CDR3 DNA reads TGTGCCAGCACTCTCCAGGGGATGCCTAATGAAAAACTGTTTTTT. Translating it yields CASTLQGMPNEKLFF.

This clone was detected once. This chain joins TRBV24-1 and TRBJ1-5, with D perhaps matching TRBD1 (6 bases). CDR1 and CDR2 (germline): KGHDR, SFDVKD. This CDR3 spans 19 amino acids. Trimming took off 4 bases at V and 2 bases at J, with 23 bases between the two ends. The CDR3 spells CATSDVLDRTHIGNQPQHF. The CDR3 nucleotides read TGTGCCACCAGTGACGTCCTGGACAGAACTCACATTGGCAATCAGCCCCAGCATTTT.

The V gene is TRBV3-1 (or the pseudogene TRBV3-2), the J gene TRBJ2-2; 9 bases map to TRBD2. V gave up 0 bases and J gave up 5 bases; unmatched junction bases: 10. This CDR3 has 18 amino acids. The germline V gene encodes CDR1 LGHDT and CDR2 YNNKEL (reference sequence). CDR3 in amino acids: CASSQEIILAGTTGELFF. Here the CDR3 DNA reads TGTGCCAGCAGCCAAGAAATTATCCTAGCGGGGACGACCGGGGAGCTGTTTTTT.

The J gene is TRBJ1-4, the V gene TRBV30, with D uncertain. Trimming removed 5 bases at V and 6 bases at J, with 4 bases between. CDR1 and CDR2 (germline): GTSNPN, SVGIG (reference sequence). The CDR3 extends over 10 amino acids. For the CDR3, the DNA is TGTGCCTGGCGGGATGAAAAACTGTTTTTT. Translating it yields CAWRDEKLFF.

The chain combines TRBV5-3 with TRBJ1-2; 7 bases align to TRBD1. TRBV5-3 is annotated as an ORF whose role is uncertain. The CDR3 spans 15 residues. The J segment lost 8 bases and the V segment lost 0 bases, leaving 10 bases of the junction unmatched. The CDR3 DNA reads TGTGCCAGAAGCTTGGGATGGACAGGAGTCCGAGGCTACACCTTC. This gives the protein CARSLGWTGVRGYTF.

This chain joins TRBV3-1 (or the pseudogene TRBV3-2) and TRBJ1-1; TRBD1 is a possible D gene (6 bases). Per germline, CDR1 LGHDT and CDR2 YNNKEL (reference sequence). The CDR3 has 15 amino acids. With 4 bases removed from V and 0 bases from J, the gap between germline ends came to 12 bases. CDR3 in amino acids: CASSPRDRLNTEAFF. The CDR3 DNA sequence: TGTGCCAGCAGCCCGCGAGACAGGCTGAACACTGAAGCTTTCTTT.

The chain joins TRBV7-9 to TRBJ1-5; the D is unclear. Germline CDR1 is SEHNR and CDR2 is FQNEAQ (reference sequence). Trimming took 5 bases from V and 0 from J, leaving 8 bases between them. The CDR3 is made up of 14 amino acids. Here the CDR3 DNA reads TGTGCCAGCAGCCTCCGAGATAGCAATCAGCCCCAGCATTTT. As protein: CASSLRDSNQPQHF. Using reference TRBV7-9 and TRBJ1-5 for the parts outside the CDR3, the full variable domain is DTGVSQNPRHKITKRGQNVTFRCDPISEHNRLYWYRQTLGQGPEFLTYFQNEAQLEKSRLLSDRFSAERPKGSFSTLEIQRTEQGDSAMYLCASSLRDSNQPQHFGDGTRLSIL.

This rearrangement joins TRBV11-1 to TRBJ2-1, with a weak D call TRBD2 (5 bases). The V gene lost 1 base and the J gene lost 6 bases, with 10 bases spanning the gap. CDR3 length: 14 amino acids. CDR1 and CDR2 from the germline V gene are SGHAT and FQDESV (reference sequence). The chain's CDR3 is CASSLERLSNEQFF. CDR3 DNA sequence: TGTGCCAGCAGCTTAGAGAGACTAAGCAATGAGCAGTTCTTC. The entire variable domain, with the rest obtained from reference TRBV11-1 and TRBJ2-1, is as follows: EAEVAQSPRYKITEKSQAVAFWCDPISGHATLYWYRQILGQGPELLVQFQDESVVDDSQLPKDRFSAERLKGVDSTLKIQPAELGDSAMYLCASSLERLSNEQFFGPGTRLTVL.

This clone was seen more than once but under ten times. This chain joins TRBV12-3 or TRBV12-4 and TRBJ1-3, with D hard to call. The CDR3 spans 13 residues. Trimming shortened V by 8 bases and J by 2 bases, and 10 bases separated the two germline ends. The CDR3 here is CASFPGAGNTIYF. CDR3 DNA: TGTGCCAGCTTCCCGGGAGCTGGAAACACCATATATTTT.

This chain joins TRBV6-6 and TRBJ1-3; TRBD1 is a possible D gene (6 bases). This CDR3 contains 17 residues. Per the germline V gene, CDR1 is MNHNY and CDR2 is SVGAGI (reference sequence). Trimming took 5 bases from V and 2 from J, leaving 19 bases between them. As DNA, the CDR3 is TGTGCCAGCAGTCTGGAATATAACAGGGACCCTGGAAACACCATATATTTT. Its protein is CASSLEYNRDPGNTIYF.

The chain uses TRBV9 and TRBJ2-7; 10 bases are a match to TRBD2. The J segment lost 3 bases and the V segment lost 3 bases, leaving 6 bases of the junction unmatched. This CDR3 comprises 15 residues. The germline gives CDR1 SGDLS, CDR2 YYNGEE. The CDR3 DNA follows: TGTGCCAGCAGCGAGAGCGGGGGGGATATCTACGAGCAGTACTTC. Protein sequence: CASSESGGDIYEQYF.

In this sample, this clone turned up once. The chain uses TRBV5-1 and TRBJ1-5; 9 bases agree with TRBD1. This CDR3 has 17 residues. The J segment lost 3 bases and the V segment lost 0 bases, leaving 7 bases of the junction unmatched. Germline V gene sequence: CDR1 SGHRS, CDR2 YFSETQ. The CDR3 DNA reads as TGCGCCAGCAGCTTGGGACCTAGACAGGGGGACAATCAGCCCCAGCATTTT. Residues: CASSLGPRQGDNQPQHF.

Written as DNA, the CDR3 is TGTGCAAGTCGCCTCGGGACTTCGGGCCAAGAGACCCAGTACTTC. This codes for CASRLGTSGQETQYF. The chain couples TRBV12-2 to TRBJ2-5; whether TRBD2, the table's D call, matches the DNA was not checked. TRBV12-2 is assigned pseudogene status. The CDR3 runs to 15 residues.